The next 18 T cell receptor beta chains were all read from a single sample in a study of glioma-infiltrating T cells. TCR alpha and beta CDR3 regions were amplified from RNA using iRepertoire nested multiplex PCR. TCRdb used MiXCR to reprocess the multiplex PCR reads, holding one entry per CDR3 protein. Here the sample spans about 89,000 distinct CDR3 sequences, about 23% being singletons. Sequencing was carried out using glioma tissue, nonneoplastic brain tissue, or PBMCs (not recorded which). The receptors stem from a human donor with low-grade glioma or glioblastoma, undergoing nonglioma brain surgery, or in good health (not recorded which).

For the CDR3, the DNA is TGTGCCAGCAGTCCCGAGACCGACTACGAGCAGTACTTC. The encoded protein is CASSPETDYEQYF. The J gene is TRBJ2-7, the V gene TRBV12-3 or TRBV12-4; no definite D call. Trimming removed 5 bases from V and 3 bases from J, with 11 bases in between. The CDR3 contains 13 residues.

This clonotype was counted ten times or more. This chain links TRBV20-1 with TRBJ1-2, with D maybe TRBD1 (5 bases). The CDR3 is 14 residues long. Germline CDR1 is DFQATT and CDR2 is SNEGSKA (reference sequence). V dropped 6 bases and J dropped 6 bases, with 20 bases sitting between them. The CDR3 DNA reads TGCAGTGCCGCAAAGCCTCAGGGAACGGATGGCTACACCTTC. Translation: CSAAKPQGTDGYTF.

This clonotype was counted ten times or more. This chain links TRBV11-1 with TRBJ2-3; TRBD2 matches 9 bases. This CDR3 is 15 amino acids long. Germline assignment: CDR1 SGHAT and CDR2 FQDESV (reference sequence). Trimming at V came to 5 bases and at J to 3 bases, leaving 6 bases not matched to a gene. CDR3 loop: CASSRLAVRTDTQYF. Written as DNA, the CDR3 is TGTGCCAGCAGCCGACTAGCGGTCCGGACAGATACGCAGTATTTT.

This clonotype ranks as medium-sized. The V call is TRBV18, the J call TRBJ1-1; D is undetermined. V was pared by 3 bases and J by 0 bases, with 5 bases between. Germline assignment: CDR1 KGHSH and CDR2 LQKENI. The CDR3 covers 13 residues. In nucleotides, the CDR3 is TGTGCCAGCTCACCCACACTGAACACTGAAGCTTTCTTT. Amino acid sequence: CASSPTLNTEAFF.

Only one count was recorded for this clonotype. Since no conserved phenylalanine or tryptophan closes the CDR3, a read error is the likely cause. DNA for the CDR3: TGTGCCAGCAGCTTAGCGCGGCCGGAGGGCCCTTCCTACAATGAGCAGTTCTTA. Translating it yields CASSLARPEGPSYNEQFL. The rearrangement joins TRBV7-2 to TRBJ2-1; D might be TRBD2 (6 bases). With 0 bases removed from V and 1 base from J, the gap between germline ends came to 16 bases. Germline lookup yields CDR1 SGHTA and CDR2 FQGNSA. The CDR3 totals 18 residues.

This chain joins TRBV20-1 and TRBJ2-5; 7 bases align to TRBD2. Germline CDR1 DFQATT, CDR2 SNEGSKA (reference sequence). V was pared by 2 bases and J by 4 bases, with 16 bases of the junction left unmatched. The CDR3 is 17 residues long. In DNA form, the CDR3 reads TGCAGTGCTAGAACCATCAGGACTAGTGGGAGGGGAGAGACCCAGTACTTC. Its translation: CSARTIRTSGRGETQYF.

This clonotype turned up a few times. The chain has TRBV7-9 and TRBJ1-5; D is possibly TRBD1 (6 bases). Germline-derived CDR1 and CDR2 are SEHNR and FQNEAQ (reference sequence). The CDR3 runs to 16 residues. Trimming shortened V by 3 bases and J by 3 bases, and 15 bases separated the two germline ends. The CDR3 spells CASSFGDRSNNQPQHF. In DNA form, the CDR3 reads TGTGCCAGCAGCTTTGGAGACAGGTCGAACAATCAGCCCCAGCATTTT.

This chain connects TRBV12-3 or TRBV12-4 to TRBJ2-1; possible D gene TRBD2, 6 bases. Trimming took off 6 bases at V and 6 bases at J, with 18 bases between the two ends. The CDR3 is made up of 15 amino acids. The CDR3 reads CASSFRDLEANEQFF. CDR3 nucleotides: TGTGCCAGCAGCTTCCGGGACTTGGAGGCCAATGAGCAGTTCTTC.

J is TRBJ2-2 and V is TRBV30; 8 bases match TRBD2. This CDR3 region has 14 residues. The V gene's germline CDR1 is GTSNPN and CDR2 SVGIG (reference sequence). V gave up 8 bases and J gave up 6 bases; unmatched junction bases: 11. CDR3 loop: CAVFGTRVSGELFF. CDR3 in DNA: TGTGCCGTCTTCGGGACTAGGGTTTCCGGGGAGCTGTTTTTT.

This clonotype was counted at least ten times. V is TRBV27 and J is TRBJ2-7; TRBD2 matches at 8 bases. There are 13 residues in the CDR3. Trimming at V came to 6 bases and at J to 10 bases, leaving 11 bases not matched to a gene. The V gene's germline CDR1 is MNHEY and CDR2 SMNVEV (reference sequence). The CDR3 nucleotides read TGTGCCAGCAGCCCAGTTGGCGGGAGGAAACAGTACTTC. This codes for CASSPVGGRKQYF.

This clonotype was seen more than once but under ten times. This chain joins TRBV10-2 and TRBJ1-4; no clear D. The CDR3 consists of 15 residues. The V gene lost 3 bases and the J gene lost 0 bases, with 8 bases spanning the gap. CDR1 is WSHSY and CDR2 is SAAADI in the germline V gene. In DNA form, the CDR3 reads TGCGCCAGCAGTGAATTCGGTGCAACTAATGAAAAACTGTTTTTT. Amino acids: CASSEFGATNEKLFF.

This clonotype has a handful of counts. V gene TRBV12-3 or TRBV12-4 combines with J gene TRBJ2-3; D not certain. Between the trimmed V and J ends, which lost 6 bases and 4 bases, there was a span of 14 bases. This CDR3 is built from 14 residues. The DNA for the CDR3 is TGTGCCAGCAGGGACCAGCTCGTCCCAGATACGCAGTATTTT. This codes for CASRDQLVPDTQYF.

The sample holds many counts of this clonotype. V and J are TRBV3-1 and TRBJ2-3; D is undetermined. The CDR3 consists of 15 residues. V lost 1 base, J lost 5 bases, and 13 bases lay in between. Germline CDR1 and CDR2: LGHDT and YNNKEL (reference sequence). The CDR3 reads CASSQVVRSQDTQYF. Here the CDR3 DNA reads TGTGCCAGCAGCCAAGTGGTAAGGTCCCAAGATACGCAGTATTTT.

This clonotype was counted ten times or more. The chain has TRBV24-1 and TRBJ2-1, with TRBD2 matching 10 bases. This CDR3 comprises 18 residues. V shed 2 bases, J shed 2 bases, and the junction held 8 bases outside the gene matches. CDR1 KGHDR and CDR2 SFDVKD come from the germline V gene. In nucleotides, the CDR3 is TGTGCCACCAGTGATTCCTCTAGCGGGAGTCACGCCTACAATGAGCAGTTCTTC. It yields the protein CATSDSSSGSHAYNEQFF.

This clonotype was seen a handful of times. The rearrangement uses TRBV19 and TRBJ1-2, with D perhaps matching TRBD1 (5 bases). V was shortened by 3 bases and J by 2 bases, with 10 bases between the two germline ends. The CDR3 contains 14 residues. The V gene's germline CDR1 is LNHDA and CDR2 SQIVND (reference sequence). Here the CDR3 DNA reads TGTGCCAGTAGTATGGGCAGGGTAAACTATGGCTACACCTTC. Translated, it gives CASSMGRVNYGYTF.

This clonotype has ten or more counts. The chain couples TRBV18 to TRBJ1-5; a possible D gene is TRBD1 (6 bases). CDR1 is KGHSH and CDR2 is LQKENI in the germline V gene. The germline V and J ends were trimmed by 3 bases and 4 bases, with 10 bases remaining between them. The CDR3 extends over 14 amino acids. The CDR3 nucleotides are TGTGCCAGCTCACCGTCCACAGGGAATCAGCCCCAGCATTTT. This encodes CASSPSTGNQPQHF. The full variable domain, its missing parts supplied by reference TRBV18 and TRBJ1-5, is NAGVMQNPRHLVRRRGQEARLRCSPMKGHSHVYWYRQLPEEGLKFMVYLQKENIIDESGMPKERFSAEFPKEGPSILRIQQVVRGDSAAYFCASSPSTGNQPQHFGDGTRLSIL.

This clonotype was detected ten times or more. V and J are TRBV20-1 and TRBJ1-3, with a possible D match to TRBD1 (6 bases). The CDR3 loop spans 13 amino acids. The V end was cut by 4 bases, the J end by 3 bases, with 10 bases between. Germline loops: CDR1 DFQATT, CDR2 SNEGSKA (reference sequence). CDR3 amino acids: CSANHRVGNTIYF. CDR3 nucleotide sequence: TGCAGTGCTAACCACAGGGTTGGAAACACCATATATTTT.

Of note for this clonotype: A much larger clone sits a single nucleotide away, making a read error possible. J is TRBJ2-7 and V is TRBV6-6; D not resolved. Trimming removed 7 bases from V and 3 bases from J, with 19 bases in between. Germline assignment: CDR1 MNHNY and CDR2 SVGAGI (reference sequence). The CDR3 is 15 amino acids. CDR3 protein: CASIFSRAELYEQYF. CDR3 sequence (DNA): TGTGCCAGCATATTCTCTCGGGCCGAGCTCTACGAGCAGTACTTC.